Included here is one T cell receptor beta chain sequence, with context. Its specificity is not known. CD4+ T cells specific for antigen were expanded with viral peptide pools by the ViraFEST assay before sequencing. Culture lasted about ten days before CD4+ T cell isolation. Nucleocapsid antibodies stayed negative before and after vaccination, showing no earlier SARS-CoV-2 infection. These data come from a study of vaccination effects on CD4 cells after COVID-19. Study-wide context: Each person got two doses of an mRNA SARS-CoV-2 vaccine, BNT162b2 or mRNA-1273.

Germline V CDR1 and CDR2: SGDLS, YYNGEE. The trim removed 3 bases at V and 3 bases at J, leaving 10 bases unmatched. The CDR3 has 16 amino acids. Here immunoSEQ multiplex PCR was the method, and the copy in TCRdb shows in-frame clones only, minus some. Among about 55,000 clones listed, roughly two thirds were seen once. This TCR was sampled from a human donor who received a COVID-19 vaccine. Sequenced here: CD4+ T cells from PBMCs cultured with SARS-CoV-2 spike peptides, sampled before COVID-19 vaccination. The chain employs TRBV9 and TRBJ2-3, with 7 positions matching TRBD2. The CDR3 sequence is CASSATGTTMTDTQYF. The CDR3 nucleotides are TGTGCCAGCAGCGCAACCGGGACTACCATGACAGATACGCAGTATTTT.